This T cell receptor (beta chain) originates from a study of blood T cell repertoires in COVID-19. Study as a whole: PBMCs, B-cell-depleted T cells, or T cells were the source of the cDNA or gDNA that made up the material.

The CDR3 covers 15 residues. Unmatched junction bases numbered 8, after V lost 4 bases and J lost 5 bases. Germline CDR1 and CDR2: SGHRS and YFSETQ. Sequenced by immunoSEQ multiplex PCR; TCRdb stores in-frame clones only, minus some. Among 110,000 to 150,000 clones listed, over 70% were seen once. The V and J genes are TRBV5-1 and TRBJ2-5; TRBD2 matches 10 bases. The sample taken for sequencing was peripheral blood. This TCR came from a human donor in a cohort sampled during active COVID-19. The chain's CDR3 is CASSNPGTSVETQYF. In DNA form, the CDR3 reads TGCGCCAGCAGCAACCCCGGGACTAGCGTGGAGACCCAGTACTTC.